The clone carrying this TCR beta chain was counted at least ten times. Antigen: not known. TCRdb passed the reads through MiXCR, listing each CDR3 protein once. This table has roughly 920,000 distinct CDR3 sequences, roughly 30% appearing once. Germline CDR1 reads SGHVS; CDR2 reads FQNEAQ. V gave up 5 bases and J gave up 4 bases, with 26 bases separating them. The CDR3 runs 18 residues. These data originate in a study of T cell repertoires in cytomegalovirus infection. Study context: As its CMV epitopes, the study selected recently identified HLA-C-restricted and well-studied HLA-B-restricted targets.

Notes on the study in general: Cumulative frequency (of public TCR beta family members) identified carriers of CMV plus the relevant HLA. HLA-C-restricted CMV clonotypes gave the most frequent clonotype in two of eight donors.

This material consisted of cultured CD8+ T cells from PBMCs, taken from culture after CMV antigen stimulation. The chain uses TRBV7-8 and TRBJ1-1; D is possibly TRBD1 (5 bases). The TCR originated in a human donor in good health (CMV status not recorded). Some clones in this sample may be carry-over from other donors' samples. CDR3 residues: CASSHDRQGSEAGTEAFF. The CDR3 DNA is TGTGCCAGCAGCCATGATAGGCAGGGAAGTGAGGCGGGCACTGAAGCTTTCTTT. The variable domain in full, with the rest retrieved from reference TRBV7-8 and TRBJ1-1, is GAGVSQSPRYKVAKRGQDVALRCDPISGHVSLFWYQQALGQGPEFLTYFQNEAQLDKSGLPSDRFFAERPEGSVSTLKIQRTQQEDSAVYLCASSHDRQGSEAGTEAFFGQGTRLTVV.